This T cell receptor beta chain derives from a study of T cells in Graves' hyperthyroidism and ophthalmopathy. At the level of the study: Prior to any treatment, at the point of initial diagnosis, peripheral blood was collected.

Authors of the study amplified TCR beta CDR3 regions from RNA transcripts. HTBI primers were used for first-round RT-PCR of the TCR CDR3. Each CDR3 protein gets one entry after TCRdb re-called the multiplex PCR reads with MiXCR. The table has 360,000 or so distinct CDR3 sequences, roughly 20% seen once. Researchers barred patients who had uncontrolled infection, other autoimmune disease, pregnancy or lactation. This clonotype was seen at least ten times. The sequenced material came from blood. This TCR came from a woman in her 40s with Graves' ophthalmopathy.

The CDR3, as DNA: TGTGCCTCCGAGGGAGTGACTTGGGACACTGAAGCTTTCTTT. It encodes CASEGVTWDTEAFF. The rearrangement joins TRBV30 to TRBJ1-1; D is unresolved. The CDR3 sequence is 14 residues long. CDR1 is GTSNPN and CDR2 is SVGIG in the germline V gene (reference sequence). The V gene lost 7 bases and the J gene lost 3 bases, with 18 bases spanning the gap. Looking up the rest from reference TRBV30 and TRBJ1-1 gives the full variable domain: SQTIHQWPATLVQPVGSPLSLECTVEGTSNPNLYWYRQAAGRGLQLLFYSVGIGQISSEVPQNLSASRPQDRQFILSSKKLLLSDSGFYLCASEGVTWDTEAFFGQGTRLTVV.